This T cell receptor beta chain was found in a study of blood T cell repertoires in COVID-19 (dated by TCRdb to between 2020 and 2021). Study-wide context: Samples covering the acute and convalescent phases of COVID-19 were provided by collaborators in the United States, Italy and Spain. The prospective study material was composed of cDNA or gDNA derived from T cells, B-cell-depleted T cells, or PBMCs. The sample metadata nearly always contained a de-identified subject ID, COVID-19 status, age in years and sex. Samples came from the ongoing ImmuneRACE study (first 160 participants) plus 1,254 subjects from 6 global collaborators. Where HLA class I and class II types were available, the types were taken from metadata supplied by the sample provider, not from assay-based typing. A freely available public database, intended as a resource for researchers studying the immune response to SARS-CoV-2, is where the repertoires were released. Deeply sampled blood TCRbeta repertoires from subjects exposed to, actively infected with, or recovered from COVID-19 were included in the dataset. What the study reported, not specific to this receptor: Clinical and demographic metadata were provided uncurated, with the amount varying by source and participant.

The CDR3 numbers 19 residues from cysteine through phenylalanine. Solely the CDR3 DNA is kept, with 57 bases framed from the first base. The germline V gene encodes CDR1 LGHDT and CDR2 YNNKEL (reference sequence). Ends trimmed: V by 3 bases, J by 0 bases; bases unmatched to a gene: 12. Each collaborating institution followed its own protocols to collect whole blood in K2EDTA tubes. Collaborator samples were shipped for TCRbeta analysis as frozen whole blood, isolated PBMCs, or DNA extracted from either sample type. TCRbeta CDR3 regions were amplified from genomic DNA using the immunoSEQ Assay, a bias-controlled multiplex PCR. Under the source paper's analysis protocol: The number of nucleated cells in each sample was estimated by amplification of reference gene primers within the assay. To quantify the absolute abundance of each unique TCRbeta CDR3 rearrangement, sequence reads were collapsed and filtered. For each sample, productive Simpson clonality was calculated by taking the square root of Simpson's diversity index across productive rearrangements. TCRdb stores this immuneACCESS table with in-frame sequences only. Part of the clones is absent; in the studies checked, under half of the shortfall reflects unresolved V genes, and no reason is known for the rest. V, J and clone size derive from that table, while D and trimming were established from the DNA sequence. The sample table holds about 310,000 clones, of which roughly 87% were seen once. The ten biggest clones cover 1% of the sample.

As to this clone: Its antigen is still unknown. Base-call qualities are not available, and no considerably larger clone is one nucleotide away.

Recombination connected TRBV3-1 (or the pseudogene TRBV3-2) to TRBJ2-2, with TRBD1 identical over 8 junction bases. Source material: peripheral blood. The origin of this receptor is a middle-aged man with active or convalescent COVID-19. The CDR3 here reads CASSHLPGQAKANTGELFF. DNA sequence: TGTGCCAGCAGCCATTTACCGGGACAGGCCAAAGCGAACACCGGGGAGCTGTTTTTT.